These T cell receptor beta chains were read from a single sample in a study of shared clonotypes between healthy human individuals. Method: immunoSEQ multiplex PCR; TCRdb's copy keeps in-frame clones and lacks some. The repertoire holds millions of clones, with around nine tenths as singletons. Material for sequencing was naive CD4+ T cells sorted from blood. The receptors stem from a man in his late teens or twenties in good health. The CDR3 runs from the conserved cysteine through the conserved F or W. D genes are given only for firm matches. Part of the rows lack a size; the others show once, few, many or a class for expanded clones.

TRBV30	-	TRBJ1-5	12	-	CAWSDRGQPQHF	TGTGCCTGGAGTGATAGGGGTCAGCCCCAGCATTTT
TRBV20-1	-	TRBJ1-2	11	-	CSASVNYGYTF	TGCAGTGCTAGCGTTAACTATGGCTACACCTTC
TRBV25-1	-	TRBJ2-1	16	TRBD1	CASSEGPETGSNEQFF	TGTGCCAGCAGTGAAGGGCCCGAGACAGGGAGCAATGAGCAGTTCTTC
TRBV9	-	TRBJ1-1	13	TRBD1	CASSAGGETEAFF	TGTGCCAGCAGTGCAGGGGGCGAAACTGAAGCTTTCTTT
TRBV30	-	TRBJ2-3	15	TRBD2	CAWSVGLAGADTQYF	TGTGCCTGGAGTGTCGGTCTAGCGGGAGCAGATACGCAGTATTTT
TRBV28	once	TRBJ1-4	15	-	CASSQSRETNEKLFF	TGTGCCAGCAGTCAATCCAGGGAGACTAATGAAAAACTGTTTTTT
TRBV5-1	-	TRBJ2-5	15	-	CASSFTLNPQETQYF	TGCGCCAGCAGCTTTACCTTGAATCCACAAGAGACCCAGTACTTC
TRBV9	-	TRBJ2-1	15	-	CASSYRQNLGHEQFF	TGTGCCAGCAGCTATCGACAGAATCTTGGCCATGAGCAGTTCTTC
TRBV11-2	-	TRBJ2-7	16	-	CASSLDAELEVYEQYF	TGTGCCAGCAGCTTAGATGCGGAGCTAGAAGTCTACGAGCAGTACTTC
TRBV30	-	TRBJ2-5	12	-	CAWSALPETQYF	TGTGCCTGGAGTGCCCTCCCAGAGACCCAGTACTTC
TRBV6-6	-	TRBJ2-1	14	-	CASSSGGAYNEQFF	TGTGCCAGCAGTAGCGGTGGGGCCTACAATGAGCAGTTCTTC
TRBV5-1	-	TRBJ1-1	14	-	CASSFEGIRTEAFF	TGCGCCAGCAGCTTTGAGGGAATCCGGACTGAAGCTTTCTTT
TRBV5-1	few	TRBJ2-2	14	TRBD2	CASAGTSVTGELFF	TGCGCCAGCGCCGGGACTAGCGTCACCGGGGAGCTGTTTTTT
TRBV5-1	-	TRBJ1-6	15	TRBD1	CASSLQTGTNSPLHF	TGCGCCAGCAGCCTCCAGACAGGGACTAATTCACCCCTCCACTTT
TRBV28	-	TRBJ2-7	14	-	CASTSGPESYEQYF	TGTGCCAGTACCTCCGGGCCAGAATCCTACGAGCAGTACTTC
TRBV6-4	-	TRBJ2-7	14	TRBD2	CASSADGGSGEQYF	TGTGCCAGCAGTGCCGACGGGGGGTCGGGCGAGCAGTACTTC
TRBV18	-	TRBJ2-6	15	-	CASSPPHSGANVLTF	TGTGCCAGCTCACCCCCTCACTCTGGGGCCAACGTCCTGACTTTC
TRBV4-1	-	TRBJ2-7	14	TRBD1	CASSQRDSLYEQYF	TGCGCCAGCAGCCAACGGGACAGTCTCTACGAGCAGTACTTC
TRBV9	-	TRBJ2-2	15	TRBD2	CASSSTGSGVGELFF	TGTGCCAGCAGCAGTACTGGGAGCGGGGTCGGGGAGCTGTTTTTT
TRBV19	-	TRBJ2-6	17	TRBD1	CASSRWDRGRGANVLTF	TGTGCCAGTAGTAGATGGGACAGGGGGCGTGGGGCCAACGTCCTGACTTTC
TRBV4-3	-	TRBJ2-7	16	TRBD1	CASSRTSGQAFYEQYF	TGCGCCAGCAGCCGAACCTCGGGACAGGCGTTCTACGAGCAGTACTTC
TRBV7-2	-	TRBJ1-1	15	-	CASSLLGGLNTEAFF	TGTGCCAGCAGCTTACTCGGGGGGCTGAACACTGAAGCTTTCTTT
TRBV10-2	-	TRBJ1-5	13	-	CASSGQAYQPQHF	TGCGCCAGCAGTGGACAGGCCTATCAGCCCCAGCATTTT
TRBV13	-	TRBJ2-5	13	-	CASSLSTPETQYF	TGTGCCAGCAGCTTATCTACCCCGGAGACCCAGTACTTC
TRBV7-8	-	TRBJ2-7	15	-	CASSLARLSPYEQYF	TGTGCCAGCAGCTTAGCCCGTTTAAGCCCCTACGAGCAGTACTTC
TRBV19	-	TRBJ2-1	13	-	CASSTGGPNEQFF	TGTGCCAGTAGCACGGGGGGCCCCAATGAGCAGTTCTTC
TRBV7-7	-	TRBJ2-2	12	-	CASTNPPGELFF	TGTGCTAGCACCAATCCCCCCGGGGAGCTGTTTTTT
TRBV5-1	-	TRBJ2-5	13	-	CASSSDGRETQYF	TGCGCCAGCAGCTCCGACGGGCGAGAGACCCAGTACTTC
TRBV6-5	-	TRBJ1-2	13	-	CASSGPGPYGYTF	TGTGCCAGCAGTGGCCCAGGCCCTTACGGCTACACCTTC
TRBV11-2	once	TRBJ2-5	14	-	CASSSQRMGETQYF	TGTGCCAGCAGCTCCCAGAGAATGGGGGAGACCCAGTACTTC
TRBV15	-	TRBJ2-3	11	-	CDGNLTDTQYF	TGTGACGGGAACCTCACAGATACGCAGTATTTT
TRBV7-8	-	TRBJ1-2	14	TRBD1	CASSTETGYYGYTF	TGTGCCAGCAGCACAGAGACAGGGTACTATGGCTACACCTTC
TRBV2	-	TRBJ1-4	14	-	CASRGAGVNEKLFF	TGTGCCAGCAGGGGGGCTGGGGTGAACGAAAAACTGTTTTTT
TRBV5-4	-	TRBJ2-1	15	-	CASSLDLSSYNEQFF	TGTGCCAGCAGCTTGGACCTGAGCTCCTACAATGAGCAGTTCTTC
TRBV9	-	TRBJ2-3	19	TRBD2	CASSVAISTSGGATDTQYF	TGTGCCAGCAGCGTAGCCATATCGACTAGCGGGGGGGCCACAGATACGCAGTATTTT
TRBV4-1	once	TRBJ1-3	16	-	CASSQDTGAAGNTIYF	TGCGCCAGCAGCCAAGACACGGGGGCGGCTGGAAACACCATATATTTT
TRBV6-5	-	TRBJ2-7	13	TRBD1	CASTRDRGREQYF	TGTGCCAGCACGCGGGACAGGGGGCGCGAACAGTACTTC
TRBV2	-	TRBJ2-7	13	-	CASSGTASYEQYF	TGTGCCAGCAGTGGGACAGCCTCCTACGAGCAGTACTTC
TRBV19	-	TRBJ1-1	14	TRBD1	CASRPGTANTEAFF	TGTGCCAGTAGACCTGGGACAGCGAACACTGAAGCTTTCTTT
TRBV5-4	-	TRBJ2-5	14	-	CASRVGGGRETQYF	TGTGCCAGCAGGGTGGGCGGGGGCAGAGAGACCCAGTACTTC
TRBV19	once	TRBJ2-2	17	-	CASSIDLLGSNTGELFF	TGTGCCAGTAGTATAGATCTGTTAGGGTCGAACACCGGGGAGCTGTTTTTT
TRBV10-1	-	TRBJ2-1	15	TRBD2	CASSEQAGIYNEQFF	TGCGCCAGCAGTGAGCAAGCGGGGATATACAATGAGCAGTTCTTC
TRBV6-6	-	TRBJ1-5	14	TRBD1	CASSFDRGNQPQHF	TGTGCCAGCAGTTTCGACAGGGGCAATCAGCCCCAGCATTTT
TRBV5-1	-	TRBJ2-2	16	TRBD1	CASSLEHRGLAGELFF	TGCGCCAGCAGCTTGGAACATAGGGGGCTGGCCGGGGAGCTGTTTTTT
TRBV5-1	-	TRBJ2-1	13	-	CASSENRYNEQFF	TGCGCCAGCAGCGAGAATAGATACAATGAGCAGTTCTTC